This T cell receptor (beta chain) was found in a study of response to subunit inactivated influenza vaccine. The table lists this clonotype with a few counts. Its antigen is unknown. V was trimmed by 6 bases and J by 2 bases, leaving 13 bases between them. CDR3 size: 13 residues. Germline V gives CDR1 DFQATT, CDR2 SNEGSKA (reference sequence). A single record per CDR3 protein comes from TCRdb applying MiXCR to the RT-PCR reads. The sample has 700,000 to 800,000 distinct CDR3 sequences; about a fifth are singletons. Overall study results and limits: With each seasonal influenza vaccination, the authors suggested, few new T cells are recruited.

V and J are TRBV20-1 and TRBJ2-5; no definite D call. The TCR comes from a man in his forties or fifties who received an inactivated influenza vaccine. The source was PBMCs from blood, collected roughly 5 days after vaccination. The CDR3 sequence is CSAARTSQETQYF. The CDR3 DNA is TGCAGTGCCGCAAGGACGTCACAAGAGACCCAGTACTTC.